Listed below are T cell receptor beta chains from one sample, sequenced in a study of CD8 T cells in ankylosing spondylitis. A single record per CDR3 protein comes from TCRdb applying MiXCR to the 5' RACE reads. The sample consists of some 700,000 distinct CDR3 sequences, 19% of them appearing once. The sequenced sample was blood, either unsorted or a sorted T cell fraction (not recorded which). The receptors stem from a male donor with ankylosing spondylitis. Both conserved end residues are part of each CDR3. The D gene is left open where the match is weak. Clone size is shown for a subset of rows, as once, few, many or a class of expanded clone.

V gene	J gene	clone size	D gene	CDR3 protein	CDR3 DNA
TRBV20-1	TRBJ2-5	few	.	CSGVPLQETQYF	TGCAGTGGGGTTCCTTTGCAAGAGACCCAGTACTTC
TRBV5-1	TRBJ2-2	many	.	CASIGGLNTGELFF	TGCGCCAGCATCGGGGGCTTGAACACCGGGGAGCTGTTTTTT
TRBV20-1	TRBJ2-7	many	TRBD2	CSARDPAAGGTYEQYF	TGCAGTGCTAGAGATCCGGCAGCCGGGGGGACCTACGAGCAGTACTTC
TRBV5-5	TRBJ2-3	.	TRBD2	CASSLAKIAGPGDTQYF	TGTGCCAGCAGCTTGGCCAAGATAGCGGGACCGGGAGATACGCAGTATTTT
TRBV7-2	TRBJ1-3	few	.	CASSLSRRGATGNTIYF	TGTGCCAGCAGCTTATCCCGGAGGGGGGCAACTGGAAACACCATATATTTT
TRBV19	TRBJ1-1	few	.	CATDTGKVGTEAFF	TGTGCCACCGATACAGGGAAGGTAGGCACTGAAGCTTTCTTT
TRBV25-1	TRBJ1-6	.	.	CASSEGQDSYNSPLHF	TGTGCCAGCAGTGAAGGACAAGACTCCTATAATTCACCCCTCCACTTT
TRBV7-2	TRBJ1-2	.	TRBD1	CASSSSGTGPTRYGYTF	TGTGCCAGCAGCTCATCCGGGACAGGGCCCACTCGCTATGGCTACACCTTC
TRBV18	TRBJ2-2	.	TRBD2	CASASGLAGVGTGELFF	TGTGCCAGCGCCTCGGGACTAGCGGGAGTAGGAACCGGGGAGCTGTTTTTT
TRBV11-2	TRBJ2-3	few	TRBD2	CASSREGTDTQYF	TGTGCCAGCAGCCGGGAGGGCACAGATACGCAGTATTTT
TRBV28	TRBJ2-4	.	TRBD2	CASSLRLAVAKNIQYF	TGTGCCAGCAGTTTACGACTAGCGGTAGCCAAAAACATTCAGTACTTC
TRBV6-5	TRBJ1-5	few	TRBD1	CASSSRPTGLAHQPQHF	TGTGCCAGCAGTTCCCGTCCGACAGGGTTGGCACATCAGCCCCAGCATTTT
TRBV6-5	TRBJ2-2	.	TRBD2	CASSYWLAGGPTGELFF	TGTGCCAGCAGTTACTGGCTAGCGGGGGGGCCTACCGGGGAGCTGTTTTTT
TRBV12-3/TRBV12-4	TRBJ2-1	.	.	CASSLWAVSSYNEQFF	TGTGCCAGCAGTTTATGGGCGGTCAGCTCCTACAATGAGCAGTTCTTC
TRBV20-1	TRBJ2-5	.	TRBD2	CSARVASGGAQYF	TGCAGTGCTAGAGTGGCTAGCGGGGGTGCCCAGTACTTC
TRBV3-1	TRBJ2-2	few	TRBD2	CASSLGTSGPTGELFF	TGTGCCAGCAGCCTAGGGACTAGCGGACCCACCGGGGAGCTGTTTTTT
TRBV12-3/TRBV12-4	TRBJ2-3	.	TRBD1	CASRPGTGGSTDTQYF	TGTGCCAGCAGGCCCGGGACAGGGGGTAGCACAGATACGCAGTATTTT
TRBV28	TRBJ2-1	few	TRBD2	CASSSTRTSKVPNEQFF	TGTGCCAGCAGTTCAACCCGGACTAGCAAGGTACCCAATGAGCAGTTCTTC
TRBV7-2	TRBJ2-7	.	TRBD1	CASSWGQGGDYEQYF	TGTGCCAGCAGCTGGGGACAGGGAGGGGACTACGAGCAGTACTTC
TRBV15	TRBJ2-1	.	TRBD1	CATSKRGLVYNEQFF	TGTGCCACCAGCAAAAGGGGGCTTGTCTACAATGAGCAGTTCTTC
TRBV29-1	TRBJ2-5	.	TRBD2	CSVDGLAGEPQETQYF	TGCAGCGTTGACGGTCTAGCGGGGGAACCCCAAGAGACCCAGTACTTC
TRBV29-1	TRBJ2-5	many	.	CSVELTGGETQYF	TGCAGCGTTGAATTGACAGGAGGGGAGACCCAGTACTTC
TRBV20-1	TRBJ2-1	few	.	CSARGVGGYYNEQFF	TGCAGTGCTAGAGGTGTGGGCGGATACTACAATGAGCAGTTCTTC
TRBV6-5	TRBJ2-3	.	TRBD2	CASSYGLAGPDTQYF	TGTGCCAGCAGTTACGGACTAGCGGGCCCAGATACGCAGTATTTT
TRBV10-3	TRBJ1-6	few	.	CAISESQGESSPLHF	TGTGCCATCAGTGAGTCGCAGGGCGAGAGCTCACCCCTCCACTTT
TRBV29-1	TRBJ2-3	.	TRBD2	CSVEVSGSEIDTQYF	TGCAGCGTTGAAGTTAGCGGGAGTGAGATAGATACGCAGTATTTT